This record covers a single T cell receptor (beta chain). Antigen specificity is unknown. The CDR3 contains 15 residues. Trimming stripped 0 bases from V and 7 bases from J, with 16 bases between. Per germline, CDR1 SGHNT and CDR2 YYREEE (reference sequence). Second doses at about 4 or about 12 weeks were pooled. Sequencing used immunoSEQ multiplex PCR; TCRdb keeps in-frame clones, though not all of them. The sample carries approximately 120,000 clones, 85% to 90% recorded once. The data are from a study of T cell responses to AZD1222 COVID-19 vaccine. Overall study results and limits: Reports say nearly half of spike-specific TCRs go after unmutated variant regions. Increases in Spike-specific TCR breadth and depth were seen after two AZD1222 doses. White British ancestry dominated among donors, who included more females, and clonal diversity was possibly underestimated.

The sequence came from an adult who received the AZD1222 COVID-19 vaccine. The source material was peripheral blood, sampled 28 days after the second AZD1222 dose. The gene calls are TRBV5-4 and TRBJ1-1; D unclear. In nucleotides, the CDR3 is TGTGCCAGCAGCTTGGATCCCGGGTTTGAGGGTGAAGCTTTCTTT. Amino acids: CASSLDPGFEGEAFF. Supplemented by reference TRBV5-4 and TRBJ1-1, the full variable domain reads ETGVTQSPTHLIKTRGQQVTLRCSSQSGHNTVSWYQQALGQGPQFIFQYYREEENGRGNFPPRFSGLQFPNYSSELNVNALELDDSALYLCASSLDPGFEGEAFFGQGTRLTVV.